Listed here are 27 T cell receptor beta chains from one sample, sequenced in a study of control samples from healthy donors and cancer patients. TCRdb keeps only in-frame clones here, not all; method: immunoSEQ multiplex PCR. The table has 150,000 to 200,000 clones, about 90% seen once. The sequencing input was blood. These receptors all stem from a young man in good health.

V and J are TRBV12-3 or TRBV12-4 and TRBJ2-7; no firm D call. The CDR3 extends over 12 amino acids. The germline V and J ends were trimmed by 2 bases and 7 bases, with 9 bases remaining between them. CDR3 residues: CASSLNSGEQYF. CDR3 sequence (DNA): TGTGCCAGCAGTTTAAATAGTGGAGAGCAGTACTTC.

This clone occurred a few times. CDR3 residues: CASSLVGWTGELFF. In nucleotides, the CDR3 is TGTGCCAGCAGCTTAGTGGGTTGGACCGGGGAGCTGTTTTTT. V is TRBV11-3 and J is TRBJ2-2; no clear D gene. Germline V gives CDR1 SGHNT, CDR2 YENEEA. Trimming removed 1 base at V and 5 bases at J, with 8 bases between. CDR3 length equals 14 residues.

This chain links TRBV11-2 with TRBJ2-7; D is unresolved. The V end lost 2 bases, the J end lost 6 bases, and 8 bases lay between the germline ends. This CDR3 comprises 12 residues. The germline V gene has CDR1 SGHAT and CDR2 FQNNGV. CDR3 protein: CASSLTVAEQYF. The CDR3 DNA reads TGTGCCAGCAGCTTAACTGTAGCCGAGCAGTACTTC.

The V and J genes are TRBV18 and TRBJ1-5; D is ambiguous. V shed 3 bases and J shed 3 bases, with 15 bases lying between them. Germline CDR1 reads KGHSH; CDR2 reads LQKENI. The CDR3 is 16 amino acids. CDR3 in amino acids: CASSPFDTLANQPQHF. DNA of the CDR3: TGTGCCAGCTCACCCTTCGATACCCTCGCCAATCAGCCCCAGCATTTT. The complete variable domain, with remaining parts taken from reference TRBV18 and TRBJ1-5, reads NAGVMQNPRHLVRRRGQEARLRCSPMKGHSHVYWYRQLPEEGLKFMVYLQKENIIDESGMPKERFSAEFPKEGPSILRIQQVVRGDSAAYFCASSPFDTLANQPQHFGDGTRLSIL.

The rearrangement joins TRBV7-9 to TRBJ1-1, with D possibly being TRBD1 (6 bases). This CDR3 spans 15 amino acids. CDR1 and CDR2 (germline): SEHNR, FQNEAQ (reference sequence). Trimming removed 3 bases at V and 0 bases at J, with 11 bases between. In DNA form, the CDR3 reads TGTGCCAGCAGCTTTAGCGACAGGTTGAACACTGAAGCTTTCTTT. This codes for CASSFSDRLNTEAFF.

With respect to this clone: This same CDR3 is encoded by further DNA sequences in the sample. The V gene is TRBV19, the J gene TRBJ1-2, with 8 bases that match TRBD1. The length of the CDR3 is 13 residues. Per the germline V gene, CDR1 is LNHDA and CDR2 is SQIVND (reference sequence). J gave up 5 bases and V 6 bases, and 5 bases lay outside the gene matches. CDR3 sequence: CASSPGQVYGYTF. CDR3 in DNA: TGTGCCAGTAGCCCGGGACAGGTGTATGGCTACACCTTC. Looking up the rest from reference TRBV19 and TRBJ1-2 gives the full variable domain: DGGITQSPKYLFRKEGQNVTLSCEQNLNHDAMYWYRQDPGQGLRLIYYSQIVNDFQKGDIAEGYSVSREKKESFPLTVTSAQKNPTAFYLCASSPGQVYGYTFGSGTRLTVV.

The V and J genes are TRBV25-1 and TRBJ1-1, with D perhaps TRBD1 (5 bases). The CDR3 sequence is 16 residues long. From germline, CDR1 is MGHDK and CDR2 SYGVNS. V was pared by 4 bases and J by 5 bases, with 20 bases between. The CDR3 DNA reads TGTGCCAGCAGTGCTAGGGGCGGCAGTCAGGGAACTGAAGCTTTCTTT. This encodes CASSARGGSQGTEAFF.

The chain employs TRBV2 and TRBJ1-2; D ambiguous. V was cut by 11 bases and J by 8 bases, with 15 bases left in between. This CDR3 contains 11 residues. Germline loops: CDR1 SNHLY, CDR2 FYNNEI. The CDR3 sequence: CAGRLGQGYTF. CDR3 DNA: TGTGCCGGCCGCCTGGGTCAGGGCTACACCTTC.

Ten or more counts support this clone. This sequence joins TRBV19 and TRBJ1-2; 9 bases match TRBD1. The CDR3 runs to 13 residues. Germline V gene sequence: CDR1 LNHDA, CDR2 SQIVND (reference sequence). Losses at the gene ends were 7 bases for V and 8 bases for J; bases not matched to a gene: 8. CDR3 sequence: CASTGQGGRGYTF. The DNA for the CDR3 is TGTGCCAGTACGGGACAGGGTGGTCGGGGCTACACCTTC.

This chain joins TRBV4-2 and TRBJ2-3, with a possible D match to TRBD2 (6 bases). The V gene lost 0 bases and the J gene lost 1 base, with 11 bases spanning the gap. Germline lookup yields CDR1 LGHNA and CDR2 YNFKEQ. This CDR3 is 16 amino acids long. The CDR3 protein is CASSQDMGGGTDTQYF. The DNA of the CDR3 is TGTGCCAGCAGCCAAGATATGGGGGGAGGCACAGATACGCAGTATTTT.

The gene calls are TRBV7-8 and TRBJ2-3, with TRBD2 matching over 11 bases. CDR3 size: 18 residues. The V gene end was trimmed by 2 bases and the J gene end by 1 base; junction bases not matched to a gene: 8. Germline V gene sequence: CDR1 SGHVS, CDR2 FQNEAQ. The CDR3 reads CASSLFSGGARGTDTQYF. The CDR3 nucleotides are TGTGCCAGCAGCTTATTTAGCGGGGGGGCTCGGGGCACAGATACGCAGTATTTT.

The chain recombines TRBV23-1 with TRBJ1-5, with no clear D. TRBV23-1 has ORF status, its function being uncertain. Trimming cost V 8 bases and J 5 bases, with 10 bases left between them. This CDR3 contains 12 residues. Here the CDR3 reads CASFPLDQPQHF. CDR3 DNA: TGCGCCAGCTTTCCCTTGGATCAGCCCCAGCATTTT.

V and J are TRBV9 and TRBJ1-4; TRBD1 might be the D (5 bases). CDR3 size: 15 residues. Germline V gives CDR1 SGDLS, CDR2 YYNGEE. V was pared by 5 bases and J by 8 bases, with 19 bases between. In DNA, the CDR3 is TGTGCCAGCAGTCGAGGGGACCGGGACTACGAAAAACTGTTTTTT. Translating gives CASSRGDRDYEKLFF. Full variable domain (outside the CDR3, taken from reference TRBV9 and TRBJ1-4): DSGVTQTPKHLITATGQRVTLRCSPRSGDLSVYWYQQSLDQGLQFLIQYYNGEERAKGNILERFSAQQFPDLHSELNLSSLELGDSALYFCASSRGDRDYEKLFFGSGTQLSVL.

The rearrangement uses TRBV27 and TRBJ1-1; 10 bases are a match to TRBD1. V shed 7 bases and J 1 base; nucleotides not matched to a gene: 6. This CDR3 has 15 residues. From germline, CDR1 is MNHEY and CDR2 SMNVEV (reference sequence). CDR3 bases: TGTGCCAGCACCCGGGACAGGGGAAAGAACACTGAAGCTTTCTTT. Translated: CASTRDRGKNTEAFF.

The CDR3 here is CASSPYTGELFF. The CDR3 nucleotides are TGTGCCAGCAGCCCTTACACCGGGGAGCTGTTTTTT. The chain is built from TRBV7-9 and TRBJ2-2; no reliable D call. V was clipped by 5 bases and J by 3 bases, with 4 bases between them. CDR3 length: 12 residues. In germline, CDR1 is SEHNR, CDR2 FQNEAQ (reference sequence).

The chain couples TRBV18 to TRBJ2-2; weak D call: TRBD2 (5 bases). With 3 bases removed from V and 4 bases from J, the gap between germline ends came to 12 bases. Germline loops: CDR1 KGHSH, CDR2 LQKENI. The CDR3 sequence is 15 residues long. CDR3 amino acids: CASSPVQRATGELFF. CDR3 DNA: TGTGCCAGCTCACCCGTTCAGAGGGCCACCGGGGAGCTGTTTTTT. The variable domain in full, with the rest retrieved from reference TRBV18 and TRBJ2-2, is NAGVMQNPRHLVRRRGQEARLRCSPMKGHSHVYWYRQLPEEGLKFMVYLQKENIIDESGMPKERFSAEFPKEGPSILRIQQVVRGDSAAYFCASSPVQRATGELFFGEGSRLTVL.

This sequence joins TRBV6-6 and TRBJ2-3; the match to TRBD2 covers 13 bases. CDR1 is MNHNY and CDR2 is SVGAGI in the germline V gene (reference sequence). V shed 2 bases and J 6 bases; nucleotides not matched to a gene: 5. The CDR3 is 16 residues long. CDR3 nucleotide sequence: TGTGCCAGCAGTTACGGACTAGCGGGGGTCCCGGATACGCAGTATTTT. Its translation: CASSYGLAGVPDTQYF.

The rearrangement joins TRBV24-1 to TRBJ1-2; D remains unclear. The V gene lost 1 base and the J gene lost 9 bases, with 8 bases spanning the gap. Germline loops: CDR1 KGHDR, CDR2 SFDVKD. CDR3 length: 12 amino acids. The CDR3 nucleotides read TGTGCCACCAGTGATTTTGGGTCGAGCTACACCTTC. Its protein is CATSDFGSSYTF.

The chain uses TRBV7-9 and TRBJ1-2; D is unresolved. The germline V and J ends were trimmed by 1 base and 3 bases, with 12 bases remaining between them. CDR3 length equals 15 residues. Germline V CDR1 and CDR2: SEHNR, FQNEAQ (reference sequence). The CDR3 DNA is TGTGCCAGCAGCTTAGAACCCCCAGCATACTATGGCTACACCTTC. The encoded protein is CASSLEPPAYYGYTF. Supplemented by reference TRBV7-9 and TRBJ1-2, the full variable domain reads DTGVSQNPRHKITKRGQNVTFRCDPISEHNRLYWYRQTLGQGPEFLTYFQNEAQLEKSRLLSDRFSAERPKGSFSTLEIQRTEQGDSAMYLCASSLEPPAYYGYTFGSGTRLTVV.

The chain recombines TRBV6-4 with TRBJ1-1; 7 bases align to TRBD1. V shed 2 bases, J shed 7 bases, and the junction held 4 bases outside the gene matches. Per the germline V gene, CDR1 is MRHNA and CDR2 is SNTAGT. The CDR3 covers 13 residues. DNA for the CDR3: TGTGCCAGCAGTGACCACAACAGGGGTGAAGCTTTCTTT. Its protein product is CASSDHNRGEAFF.

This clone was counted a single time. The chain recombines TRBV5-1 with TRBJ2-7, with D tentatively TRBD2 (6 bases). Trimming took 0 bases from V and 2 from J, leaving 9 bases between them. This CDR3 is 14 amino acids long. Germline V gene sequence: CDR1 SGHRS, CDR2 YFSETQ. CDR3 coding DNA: TGCGCCAGCAGCTTGGAGGGCGGGGCCTACGAGCAGTACTTC. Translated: CASSLEGGAYEQYF.

CDR3 in amino acids: CATSDFNQPQHF. The CDR3 DNA is TGTGCCACCAGTGATTTCAATCAGCCCCAGCATTTT. The rearrangement links TRBV24-1 to TRBJ1-5; D uncertain. Germline V gene lookup returns CDR1 KGHDR and CDR2 SFDVKD. Trimming removed 1 base from V and 3 bases from J, with 0 bases in between. CDR3 length: 12 residues.

CDR3 residues: CASGRDEQFF. DNA for the CDR3: TGTGCTTCCGGGAGGGATGAGCAGTTCTTC. The chain carries TRBV3-1 (or the pseudogene TRBV3-2) and TRBJ2-1; 8 bases fit TRBD2. The CDR3 is 10 amino acids. In germline, CDR1 is LGHDT, CDR2 YNNKEL (reference sequence).

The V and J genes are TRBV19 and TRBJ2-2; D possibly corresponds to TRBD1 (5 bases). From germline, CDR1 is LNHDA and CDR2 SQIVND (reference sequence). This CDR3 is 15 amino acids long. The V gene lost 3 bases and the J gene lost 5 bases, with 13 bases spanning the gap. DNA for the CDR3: TGTGCCAGTAGTATGGAAGGGGTTGGGACCGGGGAGCTGTTTTTT. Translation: CASSMEGVGTGELFF.

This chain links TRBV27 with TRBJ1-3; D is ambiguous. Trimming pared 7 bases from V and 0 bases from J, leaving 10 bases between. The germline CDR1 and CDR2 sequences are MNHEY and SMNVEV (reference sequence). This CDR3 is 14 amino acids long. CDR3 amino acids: CASKMGYSGNTIYF. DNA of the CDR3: TGTGCCAGCAAAATGGGTTACTCTGGAAACACCATATATTTT.

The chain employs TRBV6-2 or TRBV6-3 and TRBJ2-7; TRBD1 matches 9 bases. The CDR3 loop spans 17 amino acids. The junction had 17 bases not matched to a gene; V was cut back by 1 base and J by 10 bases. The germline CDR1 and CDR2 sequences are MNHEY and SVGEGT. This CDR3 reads CASSYFASQGAPREQYF. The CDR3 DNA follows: TGTGCCAGCAGTTACTTCGCGTCACAGGGGGCACCCCGCGAACAGTACTTC.

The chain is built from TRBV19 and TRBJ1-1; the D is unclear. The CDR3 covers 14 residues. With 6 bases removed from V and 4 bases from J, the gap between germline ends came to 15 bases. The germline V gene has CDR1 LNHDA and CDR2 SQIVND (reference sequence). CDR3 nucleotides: TGTGCCAGTAGGATGTGGGGAGACGGCACTGAAGCTTTCTTT. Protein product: CASRMWGDGTEAFF.